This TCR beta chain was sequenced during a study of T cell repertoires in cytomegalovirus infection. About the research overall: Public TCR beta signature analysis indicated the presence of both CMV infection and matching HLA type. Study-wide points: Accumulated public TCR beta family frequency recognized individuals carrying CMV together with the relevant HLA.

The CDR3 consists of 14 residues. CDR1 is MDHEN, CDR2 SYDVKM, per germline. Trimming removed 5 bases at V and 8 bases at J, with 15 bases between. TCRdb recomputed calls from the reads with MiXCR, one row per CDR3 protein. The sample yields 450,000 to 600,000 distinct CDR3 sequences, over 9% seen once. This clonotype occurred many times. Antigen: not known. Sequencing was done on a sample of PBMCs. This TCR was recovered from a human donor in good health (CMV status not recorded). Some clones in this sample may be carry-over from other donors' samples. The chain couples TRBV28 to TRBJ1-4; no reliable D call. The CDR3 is CASSGSYIGEKLFF. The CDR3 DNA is TGTGCCAGCAGTGGAAGTTACATCGGCGAAAAACTGTTTTTT. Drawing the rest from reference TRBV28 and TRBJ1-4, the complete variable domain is DVKVTQSSRYLVKRTGEKVFLECVQDMDHENMFWYRQDPGLGLRLIYFSYDVKMKEKGDIPEGYSVSREKKERFSLILESASTNQTSMYLCASSGSYIGEKLFFGSGTQLSVL.